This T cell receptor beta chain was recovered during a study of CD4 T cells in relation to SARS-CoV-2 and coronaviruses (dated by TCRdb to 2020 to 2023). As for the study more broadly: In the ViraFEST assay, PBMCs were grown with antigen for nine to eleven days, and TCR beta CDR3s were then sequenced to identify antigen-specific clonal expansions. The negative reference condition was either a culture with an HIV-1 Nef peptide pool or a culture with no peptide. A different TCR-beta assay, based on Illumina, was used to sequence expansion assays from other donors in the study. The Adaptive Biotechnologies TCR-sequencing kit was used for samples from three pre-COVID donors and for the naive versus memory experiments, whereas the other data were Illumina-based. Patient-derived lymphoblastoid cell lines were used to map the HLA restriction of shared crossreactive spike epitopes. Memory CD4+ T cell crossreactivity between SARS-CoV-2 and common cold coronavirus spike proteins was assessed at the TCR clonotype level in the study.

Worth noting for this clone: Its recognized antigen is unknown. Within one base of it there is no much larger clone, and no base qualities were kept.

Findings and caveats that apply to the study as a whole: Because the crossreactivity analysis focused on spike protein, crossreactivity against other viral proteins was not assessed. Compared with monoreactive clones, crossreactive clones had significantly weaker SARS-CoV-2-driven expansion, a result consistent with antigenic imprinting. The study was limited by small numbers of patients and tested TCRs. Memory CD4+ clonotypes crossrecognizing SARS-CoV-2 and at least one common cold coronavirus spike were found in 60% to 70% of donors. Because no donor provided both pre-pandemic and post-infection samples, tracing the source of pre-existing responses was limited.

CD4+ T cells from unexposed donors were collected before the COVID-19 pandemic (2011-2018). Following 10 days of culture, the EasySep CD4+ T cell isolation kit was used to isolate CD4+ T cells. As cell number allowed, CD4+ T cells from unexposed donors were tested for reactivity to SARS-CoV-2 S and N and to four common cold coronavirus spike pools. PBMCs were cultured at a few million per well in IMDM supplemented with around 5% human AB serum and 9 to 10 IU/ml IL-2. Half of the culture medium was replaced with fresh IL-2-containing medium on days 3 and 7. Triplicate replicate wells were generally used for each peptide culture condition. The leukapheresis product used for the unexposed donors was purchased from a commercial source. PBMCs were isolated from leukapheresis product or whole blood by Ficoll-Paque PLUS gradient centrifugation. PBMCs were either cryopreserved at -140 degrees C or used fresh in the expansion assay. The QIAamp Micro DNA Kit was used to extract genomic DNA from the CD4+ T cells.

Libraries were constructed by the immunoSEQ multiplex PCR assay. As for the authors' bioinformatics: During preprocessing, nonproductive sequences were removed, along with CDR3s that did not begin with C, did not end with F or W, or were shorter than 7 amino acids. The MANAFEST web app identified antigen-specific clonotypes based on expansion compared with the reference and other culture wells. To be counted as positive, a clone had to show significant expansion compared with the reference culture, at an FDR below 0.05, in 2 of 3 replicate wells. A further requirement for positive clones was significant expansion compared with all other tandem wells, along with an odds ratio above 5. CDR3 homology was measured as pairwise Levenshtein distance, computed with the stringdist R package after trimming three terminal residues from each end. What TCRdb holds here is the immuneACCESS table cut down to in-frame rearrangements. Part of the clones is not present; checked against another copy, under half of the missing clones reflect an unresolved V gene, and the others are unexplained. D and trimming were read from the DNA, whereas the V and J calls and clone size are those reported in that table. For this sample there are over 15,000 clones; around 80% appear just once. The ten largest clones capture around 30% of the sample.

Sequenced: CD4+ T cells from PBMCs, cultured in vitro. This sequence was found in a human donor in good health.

The DNA sequence reads TGTGCCACCTGTCAGACAGGGTTCGATGAGCAGTTCTTC. Its coded protein is CATCQTGFDEQFF. Recombination linked TRBV18 to TRBJ2-1, and TRBD1 aligns with 7 junction nucleotides. The CDR3 runs 13 amino acids, cysteine and phenylalanine included. Kept here is only the CDR3 DNA, which spans 39 bases and is read in frame from base 1. Here V drops 10 bases and J drops 8 bases, and the junction holds 11 bases not matched to any gene. CDR1 and CDR2 (KGHSH, LQKENI) derive from the germline V gene.